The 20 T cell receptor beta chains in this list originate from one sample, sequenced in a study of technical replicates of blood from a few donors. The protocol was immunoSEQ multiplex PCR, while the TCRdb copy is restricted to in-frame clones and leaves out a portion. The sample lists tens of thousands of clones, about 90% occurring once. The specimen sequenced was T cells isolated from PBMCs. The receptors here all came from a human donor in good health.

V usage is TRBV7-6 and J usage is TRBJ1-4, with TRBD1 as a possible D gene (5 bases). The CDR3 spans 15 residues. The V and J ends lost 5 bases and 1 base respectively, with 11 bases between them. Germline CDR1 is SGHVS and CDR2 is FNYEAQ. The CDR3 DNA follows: TGTGCCAGCAGCCTGGGGGGGGGAACTAATGAAAAACTGTTTTTT. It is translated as CASSLGGGTNEKLFF.

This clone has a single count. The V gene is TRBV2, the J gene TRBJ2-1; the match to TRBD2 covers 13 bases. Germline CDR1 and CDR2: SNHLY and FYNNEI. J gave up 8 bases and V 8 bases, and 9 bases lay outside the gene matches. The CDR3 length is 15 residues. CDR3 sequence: CASLYGTSGTDEQFF. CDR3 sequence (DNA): TGTGCCAGCCTTTATGGGACTAGCGGGACCGATGAGCAGTTCTTC.

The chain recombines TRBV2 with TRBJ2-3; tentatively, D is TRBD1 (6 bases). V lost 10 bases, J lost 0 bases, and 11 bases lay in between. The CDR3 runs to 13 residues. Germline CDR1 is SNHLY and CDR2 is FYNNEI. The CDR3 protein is CATQGFSTDTQYF. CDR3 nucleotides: TGTGCCACCCAGGGGTTTAGCACAGATACGCAGTATTTT.

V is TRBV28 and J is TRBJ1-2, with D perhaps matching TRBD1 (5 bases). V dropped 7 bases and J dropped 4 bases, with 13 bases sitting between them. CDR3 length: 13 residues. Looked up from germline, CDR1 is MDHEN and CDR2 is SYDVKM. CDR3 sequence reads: CASIGGDLYGYTF. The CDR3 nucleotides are TGTGCCAGCATCGGGGGGGACCTCTATGGCTACACCTTC.

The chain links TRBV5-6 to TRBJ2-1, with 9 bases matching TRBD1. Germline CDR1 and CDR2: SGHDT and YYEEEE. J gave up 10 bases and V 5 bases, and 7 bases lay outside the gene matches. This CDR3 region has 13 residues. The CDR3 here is CASRERQGGEQFF. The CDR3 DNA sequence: TGTGCCAGCAGAGAGCGACAGGGGGGCGAGCAGTTCTTC.

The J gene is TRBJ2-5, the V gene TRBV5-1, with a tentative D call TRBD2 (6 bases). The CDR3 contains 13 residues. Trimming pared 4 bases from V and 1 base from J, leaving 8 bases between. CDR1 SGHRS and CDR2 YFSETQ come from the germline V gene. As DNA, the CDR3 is TGCGCCAGCAGCCCCGGGGGCCAAGAGACCCAGTACTTC. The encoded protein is CASSPGGQETQYF.

In DNA, the CDR3 is TGTGCCAGCAGCGCATCAAGGAGGGGCAGGTTGGCCCAGTACTTC. It codes for CASSASRRGRLAQYF. V gene TRBV13 combines with J gene TRBJ2-5; TRBD2 might be the D (6 bases). The CDR3 has 15 amino acids. Looked up from germline, CDR1 is PRHDT and CDR2 is FYEKMQ (reference sequence). Between the trimmed V and J ends, which lost 5 bases and 9 bases, there was a span of 22 bases.

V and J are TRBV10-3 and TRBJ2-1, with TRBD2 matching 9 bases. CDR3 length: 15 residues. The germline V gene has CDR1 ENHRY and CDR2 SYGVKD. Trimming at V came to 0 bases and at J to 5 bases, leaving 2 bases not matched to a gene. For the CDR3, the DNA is TGTGCCATCAGTGAGTCGAGACTAGCGGACAATGAGCAGTTCTTC. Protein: CAISESRLADNEQFF.

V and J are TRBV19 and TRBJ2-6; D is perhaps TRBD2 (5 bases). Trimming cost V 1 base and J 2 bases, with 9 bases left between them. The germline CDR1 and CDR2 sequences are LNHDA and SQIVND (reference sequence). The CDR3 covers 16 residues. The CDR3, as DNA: TGTGCCAGTAGTATAGGAGGGATTCCTGGGGCCAACGTCCTGACTTTC. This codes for CASSIGGIPGANVLTF.

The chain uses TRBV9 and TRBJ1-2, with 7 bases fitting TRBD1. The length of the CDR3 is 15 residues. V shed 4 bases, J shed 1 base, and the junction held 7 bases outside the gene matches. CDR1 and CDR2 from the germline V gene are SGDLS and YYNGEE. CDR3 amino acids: CASSPTGAFNYGYTF. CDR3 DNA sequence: TGTGCCAGCAGCCCTACAGGGGCTTTTAACTATGGCTACACCTTC.

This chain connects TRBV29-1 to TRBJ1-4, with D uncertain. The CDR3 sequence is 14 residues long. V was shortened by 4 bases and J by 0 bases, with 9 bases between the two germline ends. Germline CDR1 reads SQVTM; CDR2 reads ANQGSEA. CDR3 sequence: CSVAGGSTNEKLFF. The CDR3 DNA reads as TGCAGCGTTGCAGGAGGGTCAACTAATGAAAAACTGTTTTTT.

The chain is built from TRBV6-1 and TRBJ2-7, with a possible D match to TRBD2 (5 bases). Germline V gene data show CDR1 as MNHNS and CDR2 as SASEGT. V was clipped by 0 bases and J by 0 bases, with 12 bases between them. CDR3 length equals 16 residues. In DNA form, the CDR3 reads TGTGCCAGCAGTGAAGCTTCTAGCTTGAGCTCCTACGAGCAGTACTTC. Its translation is CASSEASSLSSYEQYF.

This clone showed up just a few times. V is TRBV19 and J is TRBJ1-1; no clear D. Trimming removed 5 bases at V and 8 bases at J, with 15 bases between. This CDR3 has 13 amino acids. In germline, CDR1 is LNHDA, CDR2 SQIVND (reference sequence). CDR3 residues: CASSWGEASEAFF. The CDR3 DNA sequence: TGTGCCAGTAGTTGGGGAGAGGCCAGCGAAGCTTTCTTT.

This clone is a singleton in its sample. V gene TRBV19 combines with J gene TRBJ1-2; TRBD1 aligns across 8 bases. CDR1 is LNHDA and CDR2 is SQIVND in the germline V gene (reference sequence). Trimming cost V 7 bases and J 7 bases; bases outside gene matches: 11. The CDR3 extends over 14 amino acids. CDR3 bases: TGTGCCAGTAATAGGGACAGGTACGATGGTGGCTACACCTTC. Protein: CASNRDRYDGGYTF.

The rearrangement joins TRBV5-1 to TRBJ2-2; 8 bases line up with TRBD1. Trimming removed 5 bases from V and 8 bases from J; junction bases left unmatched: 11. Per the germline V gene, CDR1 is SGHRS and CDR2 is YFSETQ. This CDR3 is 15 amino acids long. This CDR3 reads CASRTGQDQIGELFF. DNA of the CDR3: TGCGCCAGCAGAACGGGACAGGACCAGATAGGGGAGCTGTTTTTT.

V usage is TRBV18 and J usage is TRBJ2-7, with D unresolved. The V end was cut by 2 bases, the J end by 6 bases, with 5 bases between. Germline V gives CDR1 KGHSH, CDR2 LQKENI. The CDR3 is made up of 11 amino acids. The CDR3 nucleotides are TGTGCCAGCTCACCAGGGCTCGAGCAGTACTTC. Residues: CASSPGLEQYF.

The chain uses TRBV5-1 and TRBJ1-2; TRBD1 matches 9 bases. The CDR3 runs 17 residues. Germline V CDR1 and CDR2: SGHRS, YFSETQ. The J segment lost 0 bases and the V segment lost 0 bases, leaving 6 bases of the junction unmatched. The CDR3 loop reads CASSLGTGARANYGYTF. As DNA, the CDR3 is TGCGCCAGCAGCTTGGGGACAGGGGCGCGAGCTAACTATGGCTACACCTTC. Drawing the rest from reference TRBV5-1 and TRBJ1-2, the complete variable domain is KAGVTQTPRYLIKTRGQQVTLSCSPISGHRSVSWYQQTPGQGLQFLFEYFSETQRNKGNFPGRFSGRQFSNSRSEMNVSTLELGDSALYLCASSLGTGARANYGYTFGSGTRLTVV.

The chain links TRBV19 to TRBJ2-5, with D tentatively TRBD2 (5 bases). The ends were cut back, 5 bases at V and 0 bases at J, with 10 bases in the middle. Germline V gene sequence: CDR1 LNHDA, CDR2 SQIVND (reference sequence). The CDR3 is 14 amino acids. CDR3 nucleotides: TGTGCCAGTAGTCGGACTGTGGACCAAGAGACCCAGTACTTC. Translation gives CASSRTVDQETQYF.

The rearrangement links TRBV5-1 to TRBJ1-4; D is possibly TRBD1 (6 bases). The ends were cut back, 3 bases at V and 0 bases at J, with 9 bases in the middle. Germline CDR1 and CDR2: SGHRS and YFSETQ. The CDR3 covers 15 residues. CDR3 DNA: TGCGCCAGCAGCTCACAGGGCGCAACTAATGAAAAACTGTTTTTT. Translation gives CASSSQGATNEKLFF.

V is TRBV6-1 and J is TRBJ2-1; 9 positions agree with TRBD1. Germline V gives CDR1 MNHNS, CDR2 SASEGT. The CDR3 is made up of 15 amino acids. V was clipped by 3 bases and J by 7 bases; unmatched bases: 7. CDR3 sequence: CASSDPGQGRNEQFF. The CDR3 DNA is TGTGCCAGCAGTGATCCGGGACAGGGCCGAAATGAGCAGTTCTTC.